This entry lists 21 T cell receptor beta chains sequenced from one sample in a study of cytomegalovirus exposure and HLA in healthy donors. Here immunoSEQ multiplex PCR was the method, and the copy in TCRdb shows in-frame clones only, minus some. The sample lists 150,000 to 200,000 clones, about nine tenths occurring once. The sample taken for sequencing was PBMCs. Every receptor here comes from a woman aged 25 to 39 in good health and CMV-seronegative.

The chain uses TRBV27 and TRBJ2-1; tentatively, D is TRBD2 (7 bases). V lost 4 bases and J 7 bases, leaving 17 bases between the germline ends. This CDR3 spans 15 amino acids. In germline, CDR1 is MNHEY, CDR2 SMNVEV (reference sequence). DNA of the CDR3: TGTGCCAGCAGTTCCGAGGGGAGGGGGTATAATGAGCAGTTCTTC. Amino acid sequence: CASSSEGRGYNEQFF.

The chain employs TRBV7-2 and TRBJ2-7; no firm D call. The CDR3 covers 16 residues. The germline gives CDR1 SGHTA, CDR2 FQGNSA. Trimming removed 1 base at V and 0 bases at J, with 13 bases between. CDR3 in amino acids: CASSLVLGKSSYEQYF. The CDR3 region has the DNA TGTGCCAGCAGCTTAGTGTTGGGGAAAAGCTCCTACGAGCAGTACTTC.

The V call is TRBV4-3, the J call TRBJ2-3; tentatively, D is TRBD1 or TRBD2 (6 bases each). The CDR3 length is 15 residues. The V and J ends lost 0 bases and 8 bases respectively, with 15 bases between them. Germline assignment: CDR1 LGHNA and CDR2 YSLEER. The CDR3 DNA sequence: TGCGCCAGCAGCCAAGATTTGGGGGGCGCGTTTACGCAGTATTTT. Amino acid sequence: CASSQDLGGAFTQYF.

As concerns this clone: No conserved phenylalanine or tryptophan is present at the end of the CDR3, so a read error is the likely explanation. The limits of the CDR3 on the DNA are not certain, so only TCRdb's listed CDR3 is given. J is TRBJ1-2 and V is TRBV19; TRBD1, the table's D call, lacks a check against the DNA. Germline values: CDR1 LNHDA, CDR2 SQIVND (reference sequence). The CDR3 is 14 amino acids in total, end residues counted. Here the CDR3 reads CASSTLTATGSLSL.

This chain links TRBV7-2 with TRBJ2-7, with 11 bases aligning to TRBD2. Germline CDR1 and CDR2: SGHTA and FQGNSA. The CDR3 loop spans 15 amino acids. With 3 bases clipped from V and 1 base from J, the junction kept 2 bases outside the gene matches. CDR3 amino acids: CASSFSGGVSYEQYF. The CDR3 DNA is TGTGCCAGCAGCTTTAGCGGGGGGGTGTCCTACGAGCAGTACTTC.

The sample holds a few counts of this clone. J is TRBJ1-6 and V is TRBV5-1; 10 nucleotides align to TRBD1. Unmatched junction bases numbered 8, after V lost 4 bases and J lost 7 bases. CDR3 length: 16 amino acids. CDR1 is SGHRS and CDR2 is YFSETQ in the germline V gene. For the CDR3, the DNA is TGCGCCAGCAGCCCTTGGACAGGGGGAGGGAATTCACCCCTCCACTTT. Its protein product is CASSPWTGGGNSPLHF.

This clone was counted a single time. The chain combines TRBV27 with TRBJ2-6, with D unclear. Germline CDR1 and CDR2: MNHEY and SMNVEV (reference sequence). Trimming cost V 3 bases and J 0 bases, with 15 bases left between them. The CDR3 spans 18 residues. Here the CDR3 DNA reads TGTGCCAGCAGTTTTTATAGTACCCCACGCTCTGGGGCCAACGTCCTGACTTTC. Translation: CASSFYSTPRSGANVLTF.

The chain recombines TRBV7-8 with TRBJ2-7; D unresolved. Trimming removed 6 bases from V and 0 bases from J, with 9 bases in between. This CDR3 is built from 13 residues. Per germline, CDR1 SGHVS and CDR2 FQNEAQ. CDR3 residues: CASRNTASYEQYF. Written as DNA, the CDR3 is TGTGCCAGCAGAAATACAGCCTCCTACGAGCAGTACTTC.

The rearrangement links TRBV7-3 to TRBJ1-1; D remains unclear. Germline CDR1 reads SGHTA; CDR2 reads FQGTGA. Trimming took off 1 base at V and 3 bases at J, with 6 bases between the two ends. CDR3 length equals 13 residues. The CDR3 sequence: CASSLKGYTEAFF. DNA of the CDR3: TGTGCCAGCAGCTTAAAAGGGTACACTGAAGCTTTCTTT.

The V gene is TRBV4-2, the J gene TRBJ2-1; 7 bases line up with TRBD2. This CDR3 has 16 amino acids. Germline CDR1 reads LGHNA; CDR2 reads YNFKEQ. The trim removed 0 bases at V and 6 bases at J, leaving 8 bases unmatched. The CDR3 DNA sequence: TGTGCCAGCAGCCAAGACTCTACGGGAGGCTCCAATGAGCAGTTCTTC. Protein product: CASSQDSTGGSNEQFF.

The gene calls are TRBV4-1 and TRBJ1-4, with D unclear. Per the germline V gene, CDR1 is MGHRA and CDR2 is YSYEKL. CDR3 length: 16 residues. V was clipped by 0 bases and J by 4 bases, with 12 bases between them. CDR3 in amino acids: CASSQEGSGINEKLFF. The DNA for the CDR3 is TGCGCCAGCAGCCAAGAAGGTTCGGGGATTAATGAAAAACTGTTTTTT.

This chain connects TRBV5-1 to TRBJ1-5; D is unresolved. The CDR3 length is 15 residues. V was shortened by 0 bases and J by 1 base, with 8 bases between the two germline ends. Germline V gene data show CDR1 as SGHRS and CDR2 as YFSETQ. CDR3 region: CASSLAGRSNQPQHF. In DNA form, the CDR3 reads TGCGCCAGCAGCTTGGCGGGGAGGAGCAATCAGCCCCAGCATTTT.

The chain links TRBV4-3 to TRBJ1-1, with 8 bases matching TRBD1. This CDR3 has 15 residues. CDR1 and CDR2 from the germline V gene are LGHNA and YSLEER. The trim removed 1 base at V and 4 bases at J, leaving 5 bases unmatched. CDR3 in amino acids: CASSQGRDRGTEAFF. CDR3 DNA: TGCGCCAGCAGCCAAGGGCGAGACAGGGGCACTGAAGCTTTCTTT.

This clone was detected once. The chain uses TRBV2 and TRBJ2-2; D gene ambiguous. Trimming took off 5 bases at V and 3 bases at J, with 4 bases between the two ends. Germline assignment: CDR1 SNHLY and CDR2 FYNNEI. CDR3 size: 12 residues. Here the CDR3 reads CASSLDTGELFF. In DNA, the CDR3 is TGTGCCAGCAGTCTAGACACCGGGGAGCTGTTTTTT.

The V gene is TRBV10-1, the J gene TRBJ2-1; 8 positions match TRBD1. V lost 0 bases and J lost 6; bases outside the gene matches: 16. This CDR3 is 19 amino acids long. Germline values: CDR1 WNHNN, CDR2 SYGVQD (reference sequence). CDR3 protein: CASSESQVRGQAIGNEQFF. The CDR3 DNA sequence: TGCGCCAGCAGTGAGTCCCAGGTTAGGGGACAGGCCATAGGCAATGAGCAGTTCTTC.

This sequence joins TRBV7-6 and TRBJ2-1; no definite D call. The CDR3 consists of 13 residues. Trimming pared 5 bases from V and 4 bases from J, leaving 9 bases between. CDR1 and CDR2 from the germline V gene are SGHVS and FNYEAQ. Here the CDR3 DNA reads TGTGCCAGCAGCATACGACTGTACAATGAGCAGTTCTTC. Translated, it gives CASSIRLYNEQFF.

The J gene is TRBJ1-1, the V gene TRBV19; possibly TRBD1 for D (5 bases). The CDR3 is made up of 16 amino acids. The V end lost 11 bases, the J end lost 1 base, and 23 bases lay between the germline ends. Germline V gene sequence: CDR1 LNHDA, CDR2 SQIVND (reference sequence). Here the CDR3 reads CASKRDGGYGNTEAFF. As DNA, the CDR3 is TGTGCCTCAAAAAGGGACGGGGGTTATGGGAACACTGAAGCTTTCTTT.

This clone occurred a few times. The V and J genes are TRBV7-2 and TRBJ2-4; weak D call: TRBD1 (6 bases). V lost 3 bases and J 6 bases, leaving 9 bases between the germline ends. Germline values: CDR1 SGHTA, CDR2 FQGNSA. CDR3 length equals 13 residues. In nucleotides, the CDR3 is TGTGCCAGCAGCTTGTGGGACACAAACATTCAGTACTTC. Its protein product is CASSLWDTNIQYF.

The chain employs TRBV15 and TRBJ2-5, with D possibly being TRBD2 (5 bases). Per germline, CDR1 LNHNV and CDR2 YYDKDF (reference sequence). This CDR3 has 13 amino acids. Trimming took 8 bases from V and 5 from J, leaving 15 bases between them. The CDR3 DNA reads TGTGCCACCTCCAACGGGGTCGGGGAGACCCAGTACTTC. Protein sequence: CATSNGVGETQYF.

The chain carries TRBV4-1 and TRBJ1-2, with unresolved D. Germline CDR1 MGHRA, CDR2 YSYEKL. V gave up 0 bases and J gave up 0 bases, with 8 bases separating them. The CDR3 length is 15 residues. The CDR3: CASSQDYRSNYGYTF. The CDR3 DNA sequence: TGCGCCAGCAGCCAAGATTACAGATCTAACTATGGCTACACCTTC.

The J gene is TRBJ1-2, the V gene TRBV27; D uncertain. Looked up from germline, CDR1 is MNHEY and CDR2 is SMNVEV (reference sequence). Trimming took 6 bases from V and 7 from J, leaving 18 bases between them. The CDR3 length is 14 residues. This CDR3 reads CASSFLEGYGGYTF. DNA of the CDR3: TGTGCCAGCAGCTTCCTGGAGGGTTATGGTGGCTACACCTTC.